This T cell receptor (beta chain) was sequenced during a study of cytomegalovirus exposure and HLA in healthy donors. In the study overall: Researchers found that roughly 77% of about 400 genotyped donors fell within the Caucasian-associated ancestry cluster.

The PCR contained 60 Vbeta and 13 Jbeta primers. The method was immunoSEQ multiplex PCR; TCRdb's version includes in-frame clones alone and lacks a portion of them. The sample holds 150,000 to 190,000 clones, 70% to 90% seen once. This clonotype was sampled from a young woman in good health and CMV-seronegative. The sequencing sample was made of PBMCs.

CDR3 bases: TGCGCCAGCAGCCAAGCGGGAGGGACAGGGGGTCGCGAGCAGTACTTC. Encoded protein: CASSQAGGTGGREQYF. V and J are TRBV4-3 and TRBJ2-5; 11 bases fit TRBD1. The end of the DNA aligns better with TRBJ2-7, so the J call may be wrong. The CDR3 totals 16 residues. The germline V gene has CDR1 LGHNA and CDR2 YSLEER.